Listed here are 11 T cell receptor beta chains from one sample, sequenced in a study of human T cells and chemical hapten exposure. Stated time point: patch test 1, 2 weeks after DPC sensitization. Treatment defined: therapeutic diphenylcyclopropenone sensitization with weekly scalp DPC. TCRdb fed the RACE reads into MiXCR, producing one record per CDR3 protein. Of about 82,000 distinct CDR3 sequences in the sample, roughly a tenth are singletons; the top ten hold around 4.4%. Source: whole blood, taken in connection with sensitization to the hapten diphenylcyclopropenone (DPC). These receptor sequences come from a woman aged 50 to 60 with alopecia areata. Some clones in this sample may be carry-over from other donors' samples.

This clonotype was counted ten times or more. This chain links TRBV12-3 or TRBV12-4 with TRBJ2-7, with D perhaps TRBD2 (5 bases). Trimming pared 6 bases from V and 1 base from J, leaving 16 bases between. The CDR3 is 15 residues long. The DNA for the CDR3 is TGTGCCAGCAGCTCCAGCGGAGTACCTTCCTACGAGCAGTACTTC. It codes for CASSSSGVPSYEQYF.

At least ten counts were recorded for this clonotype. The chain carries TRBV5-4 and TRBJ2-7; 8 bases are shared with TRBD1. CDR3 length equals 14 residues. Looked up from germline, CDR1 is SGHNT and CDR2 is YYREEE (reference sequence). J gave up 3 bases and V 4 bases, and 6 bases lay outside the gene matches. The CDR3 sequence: CASSRQGQGYEQYF. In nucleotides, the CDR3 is TGTGCCAGCAGCCGCCAAGGACAGGGCTACGAGCAGTACTTC. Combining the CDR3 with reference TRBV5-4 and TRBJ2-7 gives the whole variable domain ETGVTQSPTHLIKTRGQQVTLRCSSQSGHNTVSWYQQALGQGPQFIFQYYREEENGRGNFPPRFSGLQFPNYSSELNVNALELDDSALYLCASSRQGQGYEQYFGPGTRLTVT.

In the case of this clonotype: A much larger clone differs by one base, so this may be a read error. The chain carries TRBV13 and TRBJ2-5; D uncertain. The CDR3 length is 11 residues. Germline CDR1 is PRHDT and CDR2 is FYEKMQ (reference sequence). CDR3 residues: CAGSSGETQYF. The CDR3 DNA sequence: TGTGCCGGCAGCTCCGGTGAGACCCAGTACTTC.

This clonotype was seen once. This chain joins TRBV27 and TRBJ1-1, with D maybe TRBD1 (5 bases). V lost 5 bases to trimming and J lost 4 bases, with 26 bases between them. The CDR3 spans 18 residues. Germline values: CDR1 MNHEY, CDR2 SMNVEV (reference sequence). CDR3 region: CASSPKALTPGRGTEAFF. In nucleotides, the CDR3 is TGTGCCAGCAGTCCCAAAGCCCTTACCCCAGGGAGGGGCACTGAAGCTTTCTTT.

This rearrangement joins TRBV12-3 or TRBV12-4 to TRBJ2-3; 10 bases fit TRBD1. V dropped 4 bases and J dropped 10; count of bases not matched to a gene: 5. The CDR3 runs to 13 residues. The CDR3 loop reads CASSYTGTGAQYF. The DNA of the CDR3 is TGTGCCAGCAGTTACACCGGGACAGGGGCGCAGTATTTT.

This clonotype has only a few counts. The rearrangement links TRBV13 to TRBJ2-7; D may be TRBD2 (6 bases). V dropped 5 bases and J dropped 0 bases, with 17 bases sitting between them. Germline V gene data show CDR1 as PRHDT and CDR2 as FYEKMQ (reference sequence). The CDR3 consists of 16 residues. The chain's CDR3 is CASSPSGAGYSYEQYF. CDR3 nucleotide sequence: TGTGCCAGCAGCCCCTCCGGGGCGGGATACTCCTACGAGCAGTACTTC.

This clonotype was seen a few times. CDR3 coding DNA: TGTGCCAGCTCGGGGAGCTCTGGAAACACCATATATTTT. Protein: CASSGSSGNTIYF. This sequence joins TRBV6-6 and TRBJ1-3, with D hard to call. V was pared by 8 bases and J by 0 bases, with 8 bases between. Germline V gene sequence: CDR1 MNHNY, CDR2 SVGAGI (reference sequence). The CDR3 totals 13 residues.

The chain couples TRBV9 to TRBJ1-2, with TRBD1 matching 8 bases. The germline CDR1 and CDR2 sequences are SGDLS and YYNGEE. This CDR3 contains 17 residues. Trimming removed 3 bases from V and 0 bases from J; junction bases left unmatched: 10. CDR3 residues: CASSASERTGSNYGYTF. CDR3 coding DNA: TGTGCCAGCAGCGCCTCCGAGCGGACAGGGTCTAACTATGGCTACACCTTC.

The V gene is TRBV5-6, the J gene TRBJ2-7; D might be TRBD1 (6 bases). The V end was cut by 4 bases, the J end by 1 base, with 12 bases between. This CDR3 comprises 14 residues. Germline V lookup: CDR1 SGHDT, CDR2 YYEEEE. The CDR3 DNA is TGTGCCAGCAGCGGCCCGGACAGATCCTACGAGCAGTACTTC. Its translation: CASSGPDRSYEQYF.

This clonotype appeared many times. CDR3 region: CSAQSSTGGAPGANVLTF. In DNA, the CDR3 is TGCAGTGCCCAATCCTCAACAGGGGGCGCCCCCGGGGCCAACGTCCTGACTTTC. The rearrangement joins TRBV20-1 to TRBJ2-6; TRBD1 matches 9 bases. The ends lost 6 bases at V and 4 bases at J; junction bases unmatched: 16. Germline V lookup: CDR1 DFQATT, CDR2 SNEGSKA (reference sequence). The CDR3 consists of 18 residues.

The CDR3 spells CASSTRFGQTQYF. For the CDR3, the DNA is TGTGCCAGCAGCACCAGGTTCGGACAGACCCAGTACTTC. The chain has TRBV11-3 and TRBJ2-5, with unresolved D. Trimming stripped 5 bases from V and 6 bases from J, with 13 bases between. The germline gives CDR1 SGHNT, CDR2 YENEEA. The CDR3 has 13 residues.